Below are 26 T cell receptor beta chains sequenced from a single sample in a study of regulatory T cells in long-lasting Graves disease. Time point meaning: newly diagnosed GD, antithyroid drugs for less than 3 months. PBMC-derived RNA was used for the TCR library. In building TCR beta libraries, iRepertoire HTBI primers were used together with Arm-PCR of CDR3 regions. TCRdb called the multiplex PCR reads again in MiXCR, with one record for every CDR3 protein. This sample has approximately 540,000 distinct CDR3 sequences, with about 12% found just once. The sample was also reused in another study, on T cells in Graves' hyperthyroidism and ophthalmopathy.

The sequencing used peripheral blood mononuclear cells (PBMCs), collected at new diagnosis, from a patient treated with antithyroid drugs. Receptors originate from a young woman with Graves disease.

This clonotype occurred many times. This chain links TRBV2 with TRBJ1-4, with D unclear. The CDR3 consists of 13 residues. The V gene lost 6 bases and the J gene lost 7 bases, with 12 bases spanning the gap. In germline, CDR1 is SNHLY, CDR2 FYNNEI. The CDR3 bases are TGTGCCAGCAGGGTTTTCGTAGGTGAAAAACTGTTTTTT. Protein sequence: CASRVFVGEKLFF.

This clonotype was observed many times. This chain connects TRBV7-2 to TRBJ2-5, with D perhaps TRBD2 (5 bases). The V gene's germline CDR1 is SGHTA and CDR2 FQGNSA. The CDR3 length is 13 residues. The ends were cut back, 4 bases at V and 1 base at J, with 7 bases in the middle. The CDR3 region is CASSSRGQETQYF. Written as DNA, the CDR3 is TGTGCCAGCAGCTCCCGGGGCCAAGAGACCCAGTACTTC.

This clonotype was seen a handful of times. This chain connects TRBV7-2 to TRBJ1-5, with a weak D call TRBD1 (5 bases). The germline V gene has CDR1 SGHTA and CDR2 FQGNSA. The CDR3 runs 16 residues. Between the trimmed V and J ends, which lost 3 bases and 2 bases, there was a span of 14 bases. The DNA for the CDR3 is TGTGCCAGCAGCTTCTCGGGGACTGGGGGCAATCAGCCCCAGCATTTT. Protein product: CASSFSGTGGNQPQHF.

This clonotype has ten or more counts. This chain links TRBV6-2 or TRBV6-3 with TRBJ2-5; no clear D. Germline CDR1 is MNHEY and CDR2 is SVGEGT. V was trimmed by 7 bases and J by 4 bases, leaving 13 bases between them. This CDR3 contains 13 residues. The chain's CDR3 is CASTFTARETQYF. CDR3 DNA sequence: TGTGCCAGCACCTTTACTGCGAGAGAGACCCAGTACTTC.

This clonotype was picked up many times. CDR3 sequence (DNA): TGTGCCAGCAGCGTAGGGGAGGGGTCCTACAATGAGCAGTTCTTC. Protein product: CASSVGEGSYNEQFF. This chain joins TRBV9 and TRBJ2-1; 7 positions agree with TRBD2. The CDR3 extends over 15 amino acids. V dropped 0 bases and J dropped 1; count of bases not matched to a gene: 1. CDR1 is SGDLS, CDR2 YYNGEE, per germline.

This clonotype was seen many times. The chain recombines TRBV19 with TRBJ1-5, with D maybe TRBD1 (5 bases). In germline, CDR1 is LNHDA, CDR2 SQIVND (reference sequence). V was trimmed by 7 bases and J by 5 bases, leaving 24 bases between them. There are 17 residues in the CDR3. CDR3 loop: CASMGETGQGSYQPQHF. The CDR3 region has the DNA TGTGCCAGTATGGGGGAAACGGGCCAGGGAAGCTATCAGCCCCAGCATTTT.

For this clonotype: This sequence may be a read error, since a much larger clone differs from it by one base. This likely comes from a read error, as the CDR3 has no conserved phenylalanine or tryptophan at its end. This chain joins TRBV20-1 and TRBJ2-4, with D uncertain. The germline V gene has CDR1 DFQATT and CDR2 SNEGSKA (reference sequence). The ends were cut back, 5 bases at V and 1 base at J, with 15 bases in the middle. The CDR3 has 15 amino acids. The CDR3 loop is CSARDINAAKNIQYL. In nucleotides, the CDR3 is TGCAGTGCTCGCGATATTAACGCGGCCAAAAACATTCAGTACCTC.

This clonotype was observed at least ten times. The V and J genes are TRBV27 and TRBJ2-7; D call uncertain. Per the germline V gene, CDR1 is MNHEY and CDR2 is SMNVEV (reference sequence). V lost 3 bases, J lost 2 bases, and 14 bases lay in between. CDR3 length: 15 residues. This CDR3 is CASSFKVGRAYEQYF. The CDR3, as DNA: TGTGCCAGCAGTTTTAAGGTCGGACGGGCCTACGAGCAGTACTTC.

This clonotype came up many times. The chain recombines TRBV2 with TRBJ2-3; 7 bases are shared with TRBD1. The CDR3 totals 19 residues. Germline assignment: CDR1 SNHLY and CDR2 FYNNEI. V was clipped by 7 bases and J by 2 bases; unmatched bases: 21. The CDR3 DNA sequence: TGTGCCAGCATTTACGGGACAGTAAGTGTTCGGGTGGCCACAGATACGCAGTATTTT. Translating it yields CASIYGTVSVRVATDTQYF.

This clonotype was detected ten times or more. The chain combines TRBV18 with TRBJ2-7; D may be TRBD1 (5 bases). The CDR3 is 15 amino acids. Germline CDR1 is KGHSH and CDR2 is LQKENI. The V end was cut by 1 base, the J end by 6 bases, with 16 bases between. CDR3 in amino acids: CASSPRQGRTSEQYF. As DNA, the CDR3 is TGTGCCAGCTCACCACGGCAGGGAAGAACTTCCGAGCAGTACTTC. Full variable domain (rest looked up from reference TRBV18 and TRBJ2-7): NAGVMQNPRHLVRRRGQEARLRCSPMKGHSHVYWYRQLPEEGLKFMVYLQKENIIDESGMPKERFSAEFPKEGPSILRIQQVVRGDSAAYFCASSPRQGRTSEQYFGPGTRLTVT.

In regard to this clonotype: A clone one base away is much larger, so this may be a read error. The rearrangement uses TRBV28 and TRBJ2-1, with D uncertain. Germline values: CDR1 MDHEN, CDR2 SYDVKM. The CDR3 totals 13 residues. The CDR3 DNA reads TGTGCCAGCAGTTTCCCCCTCGGGCATGATCAGTTCTTC. Encoded protein: CASSFPLGHDQFF. Drawing the rest from reference TRBV28 and TRBJ2-1, the complete variable domain is DVKVTQSSRYLVKRTGEKVFLECVQDMDHENMFWYRQDPGLGLRLIYFSYDVKMKEKGDIPEGYSVSREKKERFSLILESASTNQTSMYLCASSFPLGHDQFFGPGTRLTVL.

Ten or more counts support this clonotype. The chain has TRBV6-5 and TRBJ1-1; D possibly corresponds to TRBD1 (5 bases). This CDR3 spans 12 amino acids. The germline V and J ends were trimmed by 2 bases and 4 bases, with 5 bases remaining between them. Germline-derived CDR1 and CDR2 are MNHEY and SVGAGI. The CDR3 region is CASSYGGTEAFF. The DNA of the CDR3 is TGTGCCAGCAGTTACGGGGGCACTGAAGCTTTCTTT.

Of note for this clonotype: The junction differs from germline at one of its ends, possibly a read error. The chain is built from TRBV6-5 and TRBJ1-1; TRBD1 agrees at 7 bases. CDR3 length equals 14 residues. CDR1 and CDR2 from the germline V gene are MNHEY and SVGAGI. CDR3 region: CASSYSRGNTETFF. The DNA of the CDR3 is TGTGCCAGCAGTTACAGCAGGGGGAACACTGAAACTTTCTTT.

This clonotype was counted at least ten times. The chain combines TRBV28 with TRBJ1-2, with TRBD1 matching 10 bases. The germline V gene encodes CDR1 MDHEN and CDR2 SYDVKM. The CDR3 loop spans 15 amino acids. J lost 5 bases, V lost 3 bases, and 6 bases had no gene match. For the CDR3, the DNA is TGTGCCAGCAGTTTTCCAGGGACAGGGGCGTATGGCTACACCTTC. Translating it yields CASSFPGTGAYGYTF.

CDR3 sequence: CASSLAGQMNTEAFF. The CDR3 DNA reads TGTGCCAGCAGCTTAGCGGGACAGATGAACACTGAAGCTTTCTTT. V gene TRBV11-3 combines with J gene TRBJ1-1, with 7 bases matching TRBD1. This CDR3 has 15 amino acids. CDR1 is SGHNT, CDR2 YENEEA, per germline. V lost 1 base, J lost 0 bases, and 2 bases stayed unmatched.

This clonotype was seen a few times. The J gene is TRBJ1-6, the V gene TRBV7-9; the D is unclear. The CDR3 covers 13 residues. Trimming left V 6 bases short and J 13 bases short, with 16 bases between. Germline CDR1 is SEHNR and CDR2 is FQNEAQ (reference sequence). CDR3 region: CASSQYPDEPLHF. The CDR3 DNA reads TGTGCCAGCAGTCAATACCCCGACGAGCCCCTCCACTTT.

This clonotype showed up many times. The chain carries TRBV12-3 or TRBV12-4 and TRBJ2-1, with 11 nucleotides matching TRBD2. The CDR3 consists of 15 residues. Germline trimming cut 4 bases from V and 8 bases from J; bases unmatched to any gene: 7. In DNA form, the CDR3 reads TGTGCCAGCAGTTACCGGCTAGCGGGAGGCTATGAGCAGTTCTTC. Protein: CASSYRLAGGYEQFF.

This clonotype was counted ten times or more. The chain couples TRBV11-3 to TRBJ2-2, with TRBD1 matching 7 bases. Trimming at V came to 4 bases and at J to 1 base, leaving 3 bases not matched to a gene. CDR1 is SGHNT and CDR2 is YENEEA in the germline V gene. The CDR3 is 15 amino acids. The CDR3 nucleotides read TGTGCCAGCAGCTCCCGGACAGGGAACACCGGGGAGCTGTTTTTT. Its protein is CASSSRTGNTGELFF. The full variable domain, in which reference TRBV11-3 and TRBJ2-2 provide the parts outside the CDR3, is EAGVVQSPRYKIIEKKQPVAFWCNPISGHNTLYWYLQNLGQGPELLIRYENEEAVDDSQLPKDRFSAERLKGVDSTLKIQPAELGDSAVYLCASSSRTGNTGELFFGEGSRLTVL.

In its sample, this clonotype was seen a few times. One end of the junction varies from germline; a read error may be responsible. V usage is TRBV5-1 and J usage is TRBJ2-3; D unresolved. The CDR3 contains 13 residues. CDR1 is SGHRS, CDR2 YFSETQ, per germline. The CDR3 nucleotides are TGTGCCAGCAGCTTGGGTCTTATAGATACGCAGTATTTT. Amino acids: CASSLGLIDTQYF.

To note about this clonotype: This is likely an artifact of a read error, given a far larger clone one base away. The chain combines TRBV6-1 with TRBJ1-5; D might be TRBD1 (6 bases). The CDR3 sequence is 15 residues long. V dropped 3 bases and J dropped 3 bases, with 12 bases sitting between them. Germline CDR1 MNHNS, CDR2 SASEGT. For the CDR3, the DNA is TGTGCCAGCAGTGATCCAGGGGCTAACAATCAGCCCCAGCATTTT. This encodes CASSDPGANNQPQHF.

This clonotype was seen more than once but under ten times. The CDR3 carries no conserved terminal phenylalanine or tryptophan, so it likely arises from a read error. The V call is TRBV15, the J call TRBJ2-7, with D uncertain. This CDR3 is 16 amino acids long. The germline V gene encodes CDR1 LNHNV and CDR2 YYDKDF (reference sequence). V gave up 0 bases and J gave up 8 bases, with 20 bases separating them. The CDR3 protein is CATSRDLNGPNGQQYL. CDR3 coding DNA: TGTGCCACCAGCAGAGATCTAAACGGACCGAATGGGCAGCAGTACCTC.

The gene calls are TRBV20-1 and TRBJ1-1, with D uncertain. This CDR3 has 13 amino acids. V lost 3 bases to trimming and J lost 6 bases, with 14 bases between them. The germline gives CDR1 DFQATT, CDR2 SNEGSKA (reference sequence). For the CDR3, the DNA is TGCAGTGCTAGCGACACTACCACCGCTGAAGCTTTCTTT. Translated, it gives CSASDTTTAEAFF.

A word on this clonotype: Since no conserved phenylalanine or tryptophan closes the CDR3, a read error is the likely cause. The chain is built from TRBV18 and TRBJ1-2; 7 bases are shared with TRBD1. The CDR3 sequence is 15 residues long. With 3 bases clipped from V and 7 bases from J, the junction kept 11 bases outside the gene matches. CDR1 is KGHSH and CDR2 is LQKENI in the germline V gene. CDR3 residues: CASSPVPTGFGGYTS. The CDR3, as DNA: TGTGCCAGCTCACCCGTTCCGACAGGGTTTGGTGGCTACACCTCC.

This clonotype occurred many times. This chain uses TRBV7-2 with TRBJ1-2, with a tentative D call TRBD1 (6 bases). Per the germline V gene, CDR1 is SGHTA and CDR2 is FQGNSA. V lost 4 bases to trimming and J lost 9 bases, with 15 bases between them. This CDR3 is 13 amino acids long. The CDR3 DNA sequence: TGTGCCAGCAGCTACGGGGGCGAGTCCAGCTACACCTTC. The encoded protein is CASSYGGESSYTF. Complete variable domain (other parts from reference TRBV7-2 and TRBJ1-2): GAGVSQSPSNKVTEKGKDVELRCDPISGHTALYWYRQSLGQGLEFLIYFQGNSAPDKSGLPSDRFSAERTGGSVSTLTIQRTQQEDSAVYLCASSYGGESSYTFGSGTRLTVV.

The V and J genes are TRBV5-4 and TRBJ1-5; no clear D. Germline CDR1 reads SGHNT; CDR2 reads YYREEE (reference sequence). This CDR3 is 14 amino acids long. Trimming stripped 1 base from V and 7 bases from J, with 12 bases between. Here the CDR3 DNA reads TGTGCCAGCAGCTTGTACGGAAATAGGCAGCCCCAGCATTTT. This sequence encodes CASSLYGNRQPQHF.

This clonotype has at least ten counts. The chain has TRBV7-8 and TRBJ2-3; no clear D gene. V gave up 2 bases and J gave up 1 base, with 10 bases separating them. Germline V gene sequence: CDR1 SGHVS, CDR2 FQNEAQ. This CDR3 has 15 residues. The CDR3 here is CASSLSRLGTDTQYF. As DNA, the CDR3 is TGTGCCAGCAGCTTAAGCCGGCTGGGCACAGATACGCAGTATTTT.